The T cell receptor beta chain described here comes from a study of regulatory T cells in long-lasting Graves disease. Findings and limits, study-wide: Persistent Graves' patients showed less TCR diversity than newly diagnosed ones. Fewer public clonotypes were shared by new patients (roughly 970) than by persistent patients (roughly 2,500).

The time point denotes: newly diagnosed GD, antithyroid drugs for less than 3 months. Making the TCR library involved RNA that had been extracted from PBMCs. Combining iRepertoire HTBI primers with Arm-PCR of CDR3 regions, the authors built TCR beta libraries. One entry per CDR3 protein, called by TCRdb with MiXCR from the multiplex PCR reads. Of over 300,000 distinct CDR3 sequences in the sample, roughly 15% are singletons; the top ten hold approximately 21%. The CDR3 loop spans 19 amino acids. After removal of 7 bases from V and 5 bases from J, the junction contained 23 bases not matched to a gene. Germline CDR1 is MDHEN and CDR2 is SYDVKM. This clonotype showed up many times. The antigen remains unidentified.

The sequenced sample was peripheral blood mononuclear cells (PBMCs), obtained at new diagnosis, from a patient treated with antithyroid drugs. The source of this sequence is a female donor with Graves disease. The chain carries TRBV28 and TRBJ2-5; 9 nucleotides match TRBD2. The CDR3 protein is CASIKGALAGGPRLETQYF. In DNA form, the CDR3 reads TGTGCCAGCATCAAGGGGGCTTTGGCGGGAGGGCCGAGATTGGAGACCCAGTACTTC. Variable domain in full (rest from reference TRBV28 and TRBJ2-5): DVKVTQSSRYLVKRTGEKVFLECVQDMDHENMFWYRQDPGLGLRLIYFSYDVKMKEKGDIPEGYSVSREKKERFSLILESASTNQTSMYLCASIKGALAGGPRLETQYFGPGTRLLVL.